This TCR beta chain derives from a study of cytomegalovirus exposure and HLA in healthy donors. Across the study: There were some 81 million unique TCRs (from HLA-typed donors) in an early data release. Among about 380 genotyped donors, around 81% fell in the Caucasian-associated ancestry cluster.

This clone appeared a few times. PCR primers comprised 60 Vbeta and 13 Jbeta primers. TCRdb's copy holds only in-frame clones and misses some; the assay was immunoSEQ multiplex PCR. The sample lists roughly 120,000 clones, around 74% occurring once. The receptor's source is a man in his 60s in good health and CMV-seropositive. The sequencing input was PBMCs.

This chain's CDR3 is CASSLEAGGGGGYTF. CDR3 nucleotide sequence: TGCGCCAGCAGCTTGGAGGCAGGGGGAGGAGGGGGCTACACCTTC. The J gene is TRBJ1-2, the V gene TRBV5-1; the match to TRBD1 covers 7 bases. The V segment lost 0 bases and the J segment 8 bases; nucleotides outside the gene matches: 10. Germline V lookup: CDR1 SGHRS, CDR2 YFSETQ. This CDR3 contains 15 residues.